This entry describes one T cell receptor (beta chain). This entry comes from a study of regulatory T cells in long-lasting Graves disease. TCR beta libraries were built with iRepertoire HTBI primers and Arm-PCR of CDR3 regions. MiXCR was run by TCRdb on the multiplex PCR reads, yielding one entry per CDR3 protein. Among around 250,000 distinct CDR3 sequences listed, around 19% were seen once. Time point: newly diagnosed GD, antithyroid drugs for less than 3 months. The TCR library was made from RNA that had been extracted from PBMCs in TRIzol. In addition, the sample was reused for a study of T cells in Graves' hyperthyroidism and ophthalmopathy. As that study records: No ophthalmopathy progression within 18 months constituted stable Graves' hyperthyroidism. Hyperthyroidism patients were newly diagnosed, had disease duration under 2 months, and were aged 18 to 65 years. Prediction of ophthalmopathy progression came a median roughly 6.6 months pre-onset.

The material sequenced was peripheral blood mononuclear cells (PBMCs), taken at new diagnosis, from a patient treated with antithyroid drugs. This clonotype was obtained from a woman younger than 45 with Graves disease.

The CDR3, as DNA: TGTGCCAGCTGGGGGACCGACGACAGCTCTGGGGCCAACGTCCTGACTTTC. It translates to CASWGTDDSSGANVLTF. The V gene is TRBV9, the J gene TRBJ2-6, with D perhaps matching TRBD1 or TRBD2 (5 bases each). The length of the CDR3 is 17 residues. V was shortened by 7 bases and J by 0 bases, with 17 bases between the two germline ends. CDR1 and CDR2 (germline): SGDLS, YYNGEE.